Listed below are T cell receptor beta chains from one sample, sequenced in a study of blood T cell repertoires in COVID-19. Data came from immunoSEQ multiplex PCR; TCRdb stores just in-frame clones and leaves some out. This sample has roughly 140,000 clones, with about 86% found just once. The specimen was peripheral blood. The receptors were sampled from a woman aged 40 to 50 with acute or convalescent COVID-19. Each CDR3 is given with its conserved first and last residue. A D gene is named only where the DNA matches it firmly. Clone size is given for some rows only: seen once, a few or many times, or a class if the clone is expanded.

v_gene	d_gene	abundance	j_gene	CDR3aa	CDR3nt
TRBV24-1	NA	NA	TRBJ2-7	CATSDLQGGTEQYF	TGTGCCACCAGTGATTTGCAGGGAGGCACGGAGCAGTACTTC
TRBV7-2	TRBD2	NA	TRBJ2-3	CASSLFPPLAGPTDTQYF	TGTGCCAGCAGCCTCTTTCCCCCACTAGCGGGACCCACAGATACGCAGTATTTT
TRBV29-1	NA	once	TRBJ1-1	CSVLPAPGDSTEAFF	TGCAGCGTCCTCCCCGCTCCAGGGGATAGCACTGAAGCTTTCTTT
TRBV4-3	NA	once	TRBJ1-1	CASSQSGNTEAFF	TGCGCCAGCAGCCAATCAGGGAACACTGAAGCTTTCTTT
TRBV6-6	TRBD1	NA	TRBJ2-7	CASNPGGRSSYEQYF	TGTGCCAGCAACCCAGGGGGTAGGTCCTCCTACGAGCAGTACTTC
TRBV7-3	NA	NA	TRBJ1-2	CASSLNRVGGYTF	TGTGCCAGCAGCTTAAACAGGGTCGGAGGCTACACCTTC
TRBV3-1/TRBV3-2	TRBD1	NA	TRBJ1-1	CASSQDRGLEAFF	TGTGCCAGCAGCCAAGACAGGGGGCTTGAAGCTTTCTTT
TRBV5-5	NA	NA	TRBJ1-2	CASSTWGTGSGYTF	TGTGCCAGCAGCACTTGGGGAACAGGGTCGGGCTACACCTTC
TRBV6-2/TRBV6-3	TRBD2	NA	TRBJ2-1	CASSYQLAGAGNEQFF	TGTGCCAGCAGTTACCAATTAGCGGGAGCGGGGAATGAGCAGTTCTTC
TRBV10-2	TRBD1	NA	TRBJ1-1	CASRGQGAEAFF	TGCGCCAGCAGAGGACAGGGGGCTGAAGCTTTCTTT
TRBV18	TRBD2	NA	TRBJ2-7	CASSALAGTGGTSGTHEQYF	TGTGCCAGCTCAGCTCTCGCCGGGACAGGGGGGACTAGCGGGACCCACGAGCAGTACTTC
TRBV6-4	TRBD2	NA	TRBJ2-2	CASSETAGGLNTGELFF	TGTGCCAGCAGTGAAACCGCGGGGGGGCTGAACACCGGGGAGCTGTTTTTT
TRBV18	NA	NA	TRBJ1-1	CASSSIDRDTEAFF	TGTGCCAGCTCATCGATTGACAGAGACACTGAAGCTTTCTTT
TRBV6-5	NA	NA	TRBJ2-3	CASKGEDTTDTQYF	TGTGCCAGCAAAGGGGAAGATACCACAGATACGCAGTATTTT
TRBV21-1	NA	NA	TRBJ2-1	CASTSMGAEHWDEQFF	TGTGCCAGCACCTCAATGGGGGCAGAGCACTGGGATGAGCAGTTCTTC
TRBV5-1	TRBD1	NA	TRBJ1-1	CASSLPGQGNTEAFF	TGCGCCAGCAGCTTACCGGGACAGGGGAACACTGAAGCTTTCTTT
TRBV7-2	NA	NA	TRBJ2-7	CASSVRQGGLDEQYF	TGTGCCAGCAGCGTCAGACAGGGGGGACTAGATGAGCAGTACTTC
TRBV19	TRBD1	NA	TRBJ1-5	CASTYGDSGYSNQPQHF	TGTGCCAGTACTTATGGGGACAGCGGTTATAGCAATCAGCCCCAGCATTTT
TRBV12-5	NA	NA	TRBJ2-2	CASGLDGGLTGELFF	TGTGCTAGTGGTTTGGATGGTGGGCTAACCGGGGAGCTGTTTTTT
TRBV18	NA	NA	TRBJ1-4	CASSPQSTNEKLFF	TGTGCCAGCTCACCCCAGTCAACTAATGAAAAACTGTTTTTT
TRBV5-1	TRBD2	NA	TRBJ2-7	CASSWTSGTYEQYF	TGCGCCAGCAGCTGGACTAGCGGAACCTACGAGCAGTACTTC
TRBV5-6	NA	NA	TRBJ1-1	CASRGSVLAEAFF	TGTGCCAGCAGAGGGAGCGTGTTGGCTGAAGCTTTCTTT
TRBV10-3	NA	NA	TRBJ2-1	CAISAQPRESYNEQFF	TGTGCCATCAGCGCCCAACCCAGGGAATCCTACAATGAGCAGTTCTTC
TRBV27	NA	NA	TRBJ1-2	CASSSGAYGYTF	TGTGCCAGCAGTTCAGGGGCCTATGGCTACACCTTC
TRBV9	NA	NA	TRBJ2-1	CASSRLDYEQFF	TGTGCCAGCAGCCGACTAGACTATGAGCAGTTCTTC
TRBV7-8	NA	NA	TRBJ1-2	CASSPMYRFRDTLGYGYTF	TGTGCCAGCAGCCCGATGTATAGGTTTCGGGACACTCTCGGCTATGGCTACACCTTC
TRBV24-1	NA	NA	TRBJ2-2	CATSDFDSPTGELFF	TGTGCCACCAGTGATTTTGACTCCCCCACCGGGGAGCTGTTTTTT
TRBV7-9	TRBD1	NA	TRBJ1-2	CASSAGGQGPYGYTF	TGTGCCAGCAGCGCTGGGGGACAGGGCCCCTATGGCTACACCTTC
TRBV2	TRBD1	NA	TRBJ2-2	CARRGQGATNTGELFF	TGTGCCAGAAGGGGACAGGGGGCGACGAACACCGGGGAGCTGTTTTTT
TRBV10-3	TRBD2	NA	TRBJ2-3	CAISGGLALTADTQYF	TGTGCCATCAGTGGGGGACTAGCTCTCACCGCAGATACGCAGTATTTT
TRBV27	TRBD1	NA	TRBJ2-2	CASSSRGNTHPRGRTNTGELFF	TGTGCCAGCAGTTCCAGAGGAAATACCCACCCCAGGGGGCGGACGAACACCGGGGAGCTGTTTTTT